The 12 T cell receptor beta chains presented below share a single source sample, sequenced in a study of blood T cell repertoires in COVID-19. The repertoire was sequenced with immunoSEQ multiplex PCR; TCRdb's copy has only in-frame clones and lacks some. Of 110,000 to 150,000 clones listed, about nine tenths are singletons. Sequencing was carried out using peripheral blood. The origin of the receptors is a man aged 50 to 60 with active or convalescent COVID-19.

This chain connects TRBV6-2 or TRBV6-3 to TRBJ1-2; D not certain. Germline V CDR1 and CDR2: MNHEY, SVGEGT. This CDR3 spans 14 amino acids. V dropped 6 bases and J dropped 0 bases, with 11 bases sitting between them. The CDR3 here is CASRPHSSNYGYTF. The CDR3 bases are TGTGCCAGCAGGCCTCACTCATCTAACTATGGCTACACCTTC.

The rearrangement joins TRBV11-3 to TRBJ1-4; 7 bases align to TRBD1. CDR3 size: 15 residues. Germline values: CDR1 SGHNT, CDR2 YENEEA. The trim removed 3 bases at V and 5 bases at J, leaving 6 bases unmatched. Here the CDR3 reads CASSFTQTGNEKLFF. CDR3 sequence (DNA): TGTGCCAGCAGCTTCACTCAGACAGGGAATGAAAAACTGTTTTTT. The full variable domain, rest sourced from reference TRBV11-3 and TRBJ1-4, is EAGVVQSPRYKIIEKKQPVAFWCNPISGHNTLYWYLQNLGQGPELLIRYENEEAVDDSQLPKDRFSAERLKGVDSTLKIQPAELGDSAVYLCASSFTQTGNEKLFFGSGTQLSVL.

A remark on this clone: At one of its ends the junction is not consistent with the germline gene, which may arise from a read error. The chain couples TRBV6-1 to TRBJ2-7, with D possibly matching TRBD1 (6 bases). From germline, CDR1 is MNHNS and CDR2 SASEGT. The CDR3 has 10 amino acids. The CDR3 protein is CASREGQKYF. The CDR3 bases are TGTGCCAGCAGAGAAGGACAGAAGTACTTC.

The gene calls are TRBV11-2 and TRBJ1-2; D remains ambiguous. The CDR3 sequence is 14 residues long. Germline values: CDR1 SGHAT, CDR2 FQNNGV. The V and J ends lost 0 bases and 5 bases respectively, with 10 bases between them. For the CDR3, the DNA is TGTGCCAGCAGCTTAGAATCTCGGTTTTATGGCTACACCTTC. It translates to CASSLESRFYGYTF. Looking up the rest from reference TRBV11-2 and TRBJ1-2 gives the full variable domain: EAGVAQSPRYKIIEKRQSVAFWCNPISGHATLYWYQQILGQGPKLLIQFQNNGVVDDSQLPKDRFSAERLKGVDSTLKIQPAKLEDSAVYLCASSLESRFYGYTFGSGTRLTVV.

This clone was seen a single time. The rearrangement uses TRBV24-1 and TRBJ2-2, with TRBD2 matching over 10 bases. Unmatched junction bases numbered 9, after V lost 3 bases and J lost 6 bases. Germline V gene lookup returns CDR1 KGHDR and CDR2 SFDVKD. The CDR3 is 17 residues long. CDR3 sequence (DNA): TGTGCCACCAGTGATAGGCTAGCGGGAGTCTGGCCCGGGGAGCTGTTTTTT. It is translated as CATSDRLAGVWPGELFF.

The J gene is TRBJ1-5, the V gene TRBV7-6; D might be TRBD1 (5 bases). V was trimmed by 5 bases and J by 7 bases, leaving 15 bases between them. Germline CDR1 reads SGHVS; CDR2 reads FNYEAQ. CDR3 length equals 14 residues. Written as DNA, the CDR3 is TGTGCCAGCAGCCGGTTAAAGGGGAACCAGCCCCAGCATTTT. Protein sequence: CASSRLKGNQPQHF. The variable domain in full, completed from reference TRBV7-6 and TRBJ1-5, reads GAGVSQSPRYKVTKRGQDVALRCDPISGHVSLYWYRQALGQGPEFLTYFNYEAQQDKSGLPNDRFSAERPEGSISTLTIQRTEQRDSAMYRCASSRLKGNQPQHFGDGTRLSIL.

V usage is TRBV19 and J usage is TRBJ1-6; no clear D. The V gene's germline CDR1 is LNHDA and CDR2 SQIVND (reference sequence). There are 14 residues in the CDR3. Trimming cost V 2 bases and J 10 bases, with 12 bases left between them. CDR3 amino acids: CASSISGGGSPLHF. CDR3 coding DNA: TGTGCCAGTAGTATATCGGGAGGAGGGTCACCCCTCCACTTT.

The rearrangement links TRBV7-9 to TRBJ2-1; 11 bases match TRBD2. Germline V gene lookup returns CDR1 SEHNR and CDR2 FQNEAQ (reference sequence). The trim removed 5 bases at V and 7 bases at J, leaving 10 bases unmatched. CDR3 length: 16 amino acids. CDR3 protein: CASSPVLAGVGNEQFF. CDR3 bases: TGTGCCAGCAGCCCCGTACTAGCGGGAGTCGGGAATGAGCAGTTCTTC.

The CDR3 bases are TGTGCCAGCAGCGTAGCAGGGCCTGGGGCCAACGTCCTGACTTTC. This sequence encodes CASSVAGPGANVLTF. This rearrangement joins TRBV9 to TRBJ2-6; tentative D call: TRBD1 (5 bases). The germline CDR1 and CDR2 sequences are SGDLS and YYNGEE. This CDR3 region has 15 residues. V was clipped by 0 bases and J by 2 bases, with 6 bases between them.

In regard to this clone: One end of the junction varies from germline; a read error may be responsible. The chain uses TRBV3-1 (or the pseudogene TRBV3-2) and TRBJ2-1, with 9 bases aligning to TRBD2. This CDR3 is 13 amino acids long. Germline CDR1 LGHDT, CDR2 YNNKEL (reference sequence). CDR3 DNA sequence: TGTGCCAGCACCCAAGCGGGAGGAAGCGAGCAGTTCTTC. Its protein product is CASTQAGGSEQFF.

This rearrangement joins TRBV5-1 to TRBJ2-3, with D tentatively TRBD2 (6 bases). CDR3 length: 14 amino acids. CDR1 is SGHRS and CDR2 is YFSETQ in the germline V gene. Trimming pared 2 bases from V and 0 bases from J, leaving 7 bases between. In nucleotides, the CDR3 is TGCGCCAGCAGCTTTAGCGGCAGCACAGATACGCAGTATTTT. Its protein is CASSFSGSTDTQYF. The full variable domain, in which reference TRBV5-1 and TRBJ2-3 provide the parts outside the CDR3, is KAGVTQTPRYLIKTRGQQVTLSCSPISGHRSVSWYQQTPGQGLQFLFEYFSETQRNKGNFPGRFSGRQFSNSRSEMNVSTLELGDSALYLCASSFSGSTDTQYFGPGTRLTVL.

The V call is TRBV5-4, the J call TRBJ2-2; D uncertain. The CDR3 extends over 17 amino acids. V lost 6 bases to trimming and J lost 0 bases, with 18 bases between them. Germline V gene lookup returns CDR1 SGHNT and CDR2 YYREEE (reference sequence). The CDR3 region is CASTNLVSTANTGELFF. In DNA, the CDR3 is TGTGCCAGCACCAACTTGGTTAGTACAGCGAACACCGGGGAGCTGTTTTTT.